Given below is one T cell receptor (beta chain) in context. This clonotype was recorded many times. Its antigen is still unknown. Base quality data are lacking; no much larger clone is found one base away. A robust, sensitive protocol for the amplification, sequencing and analysis of TCRs was described in the study, in which 3' ligation of a UMI-containing oligonucleotide to TCR cDNA was used. Whole blood analysis involved drawing more than 2 ml of peripheral blood from adult healthy volunteers into Tempus tubes and then extracting RNA following the manufacturer's instructions. Total RNA, without cell sorting, was DNase treated with RQ1 DNase before reverse transcription, targeting 1 to 1000 ng input. Libraries were prepared from skin biopsies and whole blood so that pipeline robustness could be tested in samples in which T cells form a minority population. The record originates from a study of naive and memory T cell subsets (dated by TCRdb to 2017 to 2019). Regarding the study in general: The figure summarizing these samples reported approximately ten blood donors, 7 tuberculin skin test biopsies and 3 saline control biopsies. PCR2 was typically performed as a SYBR Green qPCR that was stopped at a set threshold, although end-point PCR (roughly 6 cycles) could be used instead for low-input samples.

The CDR3 runs 13 amino acids, cysteine and phenylalanine included. The read is trimmed to its CDR3 DNA, 39 bases read in frame from base 1. The CDR1 and CDR2 encoded by the germline V gene (reference sequence) are LNHDA and SQIVND. V is pared back by 5 bases and J by 4 bases, with 12 bases lying between the germline termini. Broader findings and caveats from the paper: The RNA-based method was acknowledged to be potentially sensitive to changes in TCR transcripts with T cell activation and differentiation.

The receptor library was made with 5' RACE. The ligated cDNA was amplified in four rounds of PCR with nested alpha and beta constant region primers together with the SP2 primer. For the blood and skin samples, TCR RNA was reverse transcribed with SuperScript IV using primers for the alpha and beta constant regions. An oligonucleotide carrying the Illumina SP2 primer and a UMI was ligated to the cDNA 3' end using T4 RNA ligase 1. The 12-nucleotide UMI was composed of two random hexamers separated by an eight-base spacer, which was included to prevent hairpin formation. From the second PCR onward, TCR alpha and beta chain libraries were processed separately and dual indexed for multiplexing. After pooling, the indexed libraries were analyzed by capillary electrophoresis and sequenced on either an Illumina MiSeq or NextSeq. Libraries were spiked with PhiX DNA at about 5-7.5% so that base diversity was increased and cluster recognition was improved. In the original analysis: Demultiplexor took UMIs from read 2, joined the UMIs to the TCR sequence from read 1, and separated reads according to sample indices. Decombinator identified V and J genes and V-J junctions and gave each TCR a five-part identifier that included V and J deletions. Collapsinator used UMIs to correct sequencing errors and PCR amplification heterogeneity, producing a UMI-based abundance for each TCR. CDR3Translator converted identifiers to nucleotide sequence, translated to amino acids, and extracted CDR3 regions using terminal motifs. After normalization to the amount of input RNA, error-corrected alpha and beta TCR counts from blood and skin were compared. TCRdb applied fastp at Q25 and MiXCR to the public reads, then kept only in-frame beta chains. Rows matching on CDR3 protein sequence are summarized as one entry with the most common DNA and genes. The V and J calls and clone size come from TCRdb's table, not from the authors' own analysis. In this sample the table shows over 45,000 distinct CDR3 sequences, 4.7% of which occur a single time. The top ten hold around 0.8% of the sample.

The sequence was obtained from a female donor in good health. The chain is assembled from TRBV19 and TRBJ2-7; no D segment can be confidently identified. The nucleotide sequence is given as TGTGCCAGTAGTGTCACAGTTACGTACGAGCAGTACTTC. Translated, this is CASSVTVTYEQYF.